This entry lists 32 T cell receptor beta chains sequenced from one sample in a study of regulatory T cells in long-lasting Graves disease. Time point denoted: persistent/refractory GD, antithyroid drugs over 5 years with positive TRAb. PBMCs provided the RNA from which the TCR library was made. HTBI primers from iRepertoire and Arm-PCR of CDR3 regions yielded the TCR beta libraries. TCRdb processed the multiplex PCR reads anew with MiXCR; each CDR3 protein has one entry. The repertoire holds approximately 400,000 distinct CDR3 sequences, with about 20% as singletons. Sequencing was performed on peripheral blood mononuclear cells (PBMCs), taken when the disease was refractory, from a patient treated with antithyroid drugs. These receptors came from a female donor with Graves disease.

The rearrangement joins TRBV6-9 to TRBJ1-5; D ambiguous. Germline loops: CDR1 MNHGY, CDR2 SVAAGI. CDR3 length: 13 residues. Trimming removed 6 bases at V and 1 base at J, with 7 bases between. In DNA, the CDR3 is TGTGCCAGCAGGTATGACAGCAATCAGCCCCAGCATTTT. Residues: CASRYDSNQPQHF.

This chain joins TRBV30 and TRBJ2-2, with 11 bases aligning to TRBD1. The CDR3 is 14 amino acids. Trimming at V came to 5 bases and at J to 5 bases, leaving 4 bases not matched to a gene. Germline values: CDR1 GTSNPN, CDR2 SVGIG (reference sequence). CDR3: CAWVGQGATGELFF. DNA for the CDR3: TGTGCCTGGGTTGGACAGGGGGCAACCGGGGAGCTGTTTTTT.

This rearrangement joins TRBV15 to TRBJ2-1, with D possibly TRBD2 on 5 matching bases. Germline values: CDR1 LNHNV, CDR2 YYDKDF (reference sequence). This CDR3 has 15 amino acids. V was cut by 5 bases and J by 2 bases, with 13 bases left in between. The CDR3 sequence is CATSAFGEPYNEQFF. As DNA, the CDR3 is TGTGCCACCAGCGCCTTCGGGGAACCCTACAATGAGCAGTTCTTC. The full variable domain, completed using reference TRBV15 and TRBJ2-1, is DAMVIQNPRYQVTQFGKPVTLSCSQTLNHNVMYWYQQKSSQAPKLLFHYYDKDFNNEADTPDNFQSRRPNTSFCFLDIRSPGLGDTAMYLCATSAFGEPYNEQFFGPGTRLTVL.

The chain recombines TRBV19 with TRBJ2-5, with D unresolved. V lost 8 bases and J 2 bases, leaving 6 bases between the germline ends. The CDR3 spans 11 residues. Germline values: CDR1 LNHDA, CDR2 SQIVND (reference sequence). DNA of the CDR3: TGTGCCAGTGCGGAGCAAGAGACCCAGTACTTC. Encoded protein: CASAEQETQYF.

There are a few counts of this clonotype. V gene TRBV12-5 combines with J gene TRBJ1-4, with D possibly matching TRBD1 (5 bases). V was shortened by 5 bases and J by 7 bases, with 26 bases between the two germline ends. Germline V gene lookup returns CDR1 LGHNT and CDR2 FRNRAP. The CDR3 runs 18 residues. This chain's CDR3 is CASGPPGPQILRSEKLFF. The CDR3 DNA follows: TGTGCTAGTGGTCCCCCGGGACCCCAGATTTTACGTAGTGAAAAACTGTTTTTT.

Many counts were recorded for this clonotype. The chain couples TRBV6-5 to TRBJ1-2; 7 positions agree with TRBD1. V trimming: 0 bases; J trimming: 8 bases; junction bases outside the gene matches: 0. This CDR3 region has 12 residues. Germline-derived CDR1 and CDR2 are MNHEY and SVGAGI. CDR3 DNA: TGTGCCAGCAGTTACTCGACAGGGGGCTACACCTTC. This sequence encodes CASSYSTGGYTF.

This clonotype was recorded many times. J is TRBJ1-1 and V is TRBV12-3 or TRBV12-4; a possible D gene is TRBD1 (5 bases). This CDR3 contains 13 residues. V was pared by 6 bases and J by 4 bases, with 12 bases between. This CDR3 reads CASSQTRATEAFF. CDR3 DNA sequence: TGTGCCAGCAGCCAAACCAGGGCCACTGAAGCTTTCTTT.

This clonotype was counted at least ten times. V and J are TRBV6-1 and TRBJ2-7; the match to TRBD2 covers 9 bases. The CDR3 loop spans 16 amino acids. Germline V gene sequence: CDR1 MNHNS, CDR2 SASEGT. V was clipped by 3 bases and J by 0 bases; unmatched bases: 6. The chain's CDR3 is CASSETSGESSYEQYF. In DNA form, the CDR3 reads TGTGCCAGCAGTGAGACTAGCGGAGAGAGCTCCTACGAGCAGTACTTC.

This CDR3 is CASEPWGAGELFF. CDR3 bases: TGTGCCAGCGAACCCTGGGGGGCCGGGGAGCTGTTTTTT. The chain combines TRBV2 with TRBJ2-2; possibly TRBD2 for D (6 bases). The CDR3 sequence is 13 residues long. Germline values: CDR1 SNHLY, CDR2 FYNNEI. V shed 8 bases and J shed 6 bases, with 13 bases lying between them.

This clonotype was seen many times. The chain employs TRBV13 and TRBJ2-2; no clear D gene. Trimming left V 5 bases short and J 3 bases short, with 4 bases between. Germline lookup yields CDR1 PRHDT and CDR2 FYEKMQ (reference sequence). The CDR3 runs 12 residues. CDR3 residues: CASSRDTGELFF. CDR3 in DNA: TGTGCCAGCAGCCGAGACACCGGGGAGCTGTTTTTT.

V usage is TRBV14 and J usage is TRBJ2-7; D is undetermined. CDR1 is SGHDN, CDR2 FVKESK, per germline. V was cut by 1 base and J by 2 bases, with 6 bases left in between. The length of the CDR3 is 13 residues. The CDR3 DNA sequence: TGTGCCAGCAGCCAAGGCCTAACCTACGAGCAGTACTTC. Translating gives CASSQGLTYEQYF.

This clonotype was counted a few times. The rearrangement links TRBV28 to TRBJ1-2; D remains unclear. Looked up from germline, CDR1 is MDHEN and CDR2 is SYDVKM. Trimming shortened V by 10 bases and J by 5 bases, and 14 bases separated the two germline ends. The CDR3 loop spans 12 amino acids. The CDR3 is CATQVSSYGYTF. In nucleotides, the CDR3 is TGTGCCACCCAGGTTTCTTCTTATGGCTACACCTTC.

This clonotype was counted many times. The chain's CDR3 is CAWSVQGVPGYTF. The DNA for the CDR3 is TGTGCCTGGAGTGTACAAGGGGTTCCCGGCTACACCTTC. V and J are TRBV30 and TRBJ1-2, with D possibly being TRBD1 (5 bases). The germline V and J ends were trimmed by 0 bases and 8 bases, with 13 bases remaining between them. CDR1 is GTSNPN, CDR2 SVGIG, per germline (reference sequence). CDR3 size: 13 residues.

Ten or more counts support this clonotype. The gene calls are TRBV6-4 and TRBJ1-4; 10 bases are a match to TRBD1. The CDR3 totals 16 residues. Germline V gene sequence: CDR1 MRHNA, CDR2 SNTAGT. Germline trimming cut 8 bases from V and 8 bases from J; bases unmatched to any gene: 14. CDR3 DNA: TGTGCCAGCTGCCCAGTTCGACAGGGGGCTAGAGAAAAACTGTTTTTT. Translation: CASCPVRQGAREKLFF.

This clonotype was recorded at least ten times. V usage is TRBV27 and J usage is TRBJ2-7; TRBD2 agrees at 7 bases. The ends lost 3 bases at V and 6 bases at J; junction bases unmatched: 2. The CDR3 sequence is 12 residues long. The V gene's germline CDR1 is MNHEY and CDR2 SMNVEV (reference sequence). The CDR3: CASSFSGGEQYF. In DNA, the CDR3 is TGTGCCAGCAGTTTCTCGGGGGGCGAGCAGTACTTC.

This clonotype was detected many times. This chain joins TRBV6-5 and TRBJ2-2; no firm D call. Trimming pared 0 bases from V and 5 bases from J, leaving 7 bases between. The germline V gene has CDR1 MNHEY and CDR2 SVGAGI. The CDR3 contains 14 residues. The DNA of the CDR3 is TGTGCCAGCAGTTACTCTGGGGTAACCGGGGAGCTGTTTTTT. This translates into CASSYSGVTGELFF.

As for this clonotype: Mismatch with germline at one junction end may stem from a read error. The V gene is TRBV9, the J gene TRBJ2-7, with TRBD2 matching over 7 bases. CDR1 SGDLS and CDR2 YYNGEE come from the germline V gene. The CDR3 totals 15 residues. CDR3 protein: CASSVAELASSEQYF. The CDR3 DNA is TGTGCCAGCAGCGTAGCGGAACTAGCGTCCTCCGAGCAGTACTTC.

The J gene is TRBJ2-3, the V gene TRBV5-4; 10 bases agree with TRBD2. CDR1 SGHNT and CDR2 YYREEE come from the germline V gene (reference sequence). V trimming: 0 bases; J trimming: 0 bases; junction bases outside the gene matches: 7. This CDR3 spans 18 amino acids. The DNA of the CDR3 is TGTGCCAGCAGCTTGGCGGCTAGCGGGAGTACGAGCACAGATACGCAGTATTTT. Residues: CASSLAASGSTSTDTQYF.

The sample holds many counts of this clonotype. This chain links TRBV12-3 or TRBV12-4 with TRBJ2-7; 10 positions agree with TRBD2. The CDR3 sequence is 13 residues long. The V segment lost 6 bases and the J segment 9 bases; nucleotides outside the gene matches: 8. The CDR3 DNA follows: TGTGCCAGCAGCCCCGGACTAGCGGTGGTGCAGTACTTC. Protein: CASSPGLAVVQYF.

The rearrangement joins TRBV12-3 or TRBV12-4 to TRBJ2-3, with 7 bases that match TRBD2. CDR3 size: 15 residues. V shed 9 bases and J 0 bases; nucleotides not matched to a gene: 9. The CDR3 reads CASSRDYTSTDTQYF. DNA for the CDR3: TGTGCCAGTTCCCGGGACTACACTAGCACAGATACGCAGTATTTT.

In regard to this clonotype: Given a much more abundant clone one base away, this may be a read error. The chain recombines TRBV11-2 with TRBJ2-7; D is tentatively TRBD1 or TRBD2 (6 bases each). The germline CDR1 and CDR2 sequences are SGHAT and FQNNGV. V lost 1 base to trimming and J lost 6 bases, with 13 bases between them. The CDR3 spans 14 residues. Written as DNA, the CDR3 is TGTGCCAGCAGCTTAGGGAGTCGGGGGCTCGAGCAGTACTTC. Amino acids: CASSLGSRGLEQYF. Complete variable domain (other parts from reference TRBV11-2 and TRBJ2-7): EAGVAQSPRYKIIEKRQSVAFWCNPISGHATLYWYQQILGQGPKLLIQFQNNGVVDDSQLPKDRFSAERLKGVDSTLKIQPAKLEDSAVYLCASSLGSRGLEQYFGPGTRLTVT.

Remarks on this clonotype: This sequence is one base from a far larger clone and is likely a read error. The V call is TRBV6-4, the J call TRBJ1-2; tentative D call: TRBD1 (5 bases). The CDR3 is 16 amino acids. Germline CDR1 MRHNA, CDR2 SNTAGT. Trimming left V 5 bases short and J 12 bases short, with 28 bases between. The CDR3 nucleotides read TGTGCCAGCAGTTCTGGACACAAGGAATTGTCCGGCGGCCACACCTTC. Encoded protein: CASSSGHKELSGGHTF.

The J gene is TRBJ2-5, the V gene TRBV6-5; no clear D gene. Germline values: CDR1 MNHEY, CDR2 SVGAGI. V lost 0 bases and J lost 2, with 10 bases in between. The CDR3 has 15 amino acids. The CDR3 coding sequence is TGTGCCAGCAGTTACTCCGAATTGCGGCAAGAGACCCAGTACTTC. Its translation is CASSYSELRQETQYF.

Many counts were recorded for this clonotype. The chain recombines TRBV20-1 with TRBJ2-5; D not resolved. The CDR3 is made up of 12 amino acids. Germline lookup yields CDR1 DFQATT and CDR2 SNEGSKA (reference sequence). V lost 2 bases and J lost 5, with 9 bases in between. The CDR3 nucleotides are TGCAGTGCTAGAAGGCAGGTGGAGACCCAGTACTTC. Encoded protein: CSARRQVETQYF.

This clonotype was seen at least ten times. The J gene is TRBJ1-6, the V gene TRBV30; D is uncertain. The V and J ends lost 4 bases and 5 bases respectively, with 9 bases between them. The CDR3 totals 13 residues. Germline CDR1 GTSNPN, CDR2 SVGIG (reference sequence). This CDR3 is CAWKQDHNSPLHF. The CDR3 nucleotides read TGTGCCTGGAAGCAGGACCATAATTCACCCCTCCACTTT.

The chain employs TRBV7-2 and TRBJ2-7; TRBD2 is a possible D gene (6 bases). Germline loops: CDR1 SGHTA, CDR2 FQGNSA. The CDR3 runs 13 residues. Trimming removed 3 bases from V and 7 bases from J, with 13 bases in between. The CDR3, as DNA: TGTGCCAGCAGCTTTGAACTAGCCGGTGAGCAGTACTTC. It specifies CASSFELAGEQYF.

This clonotype was picked up many times. This chain joins TRBV12-3 or TRBV12-4 and TRBJ1-4, with D possibly matching TRBD1 (5 bases). V was shortened by 7 bases and J by 4 bases, with 16 bases between the two germline ends. This CDR3 contains 15 residues. CDR3 residues: CASTDEGRINEKLFF. As DNA, the CDR3 is TGTGCCAGCACCGACGAGGGGCGGATTAATGAAAAACTGTTTTTT.

The chain is built from TRBV4-3 and TRBJ1-5, with a possible D match to TRBD1 (6 bases). In germline, CDR1 is LGHNA, CDR2 YSLEER. The ends were cut back, 1 base at V and 4 bases at J, with 11 bases in the middle. The CDR3 consists of 15 residues. CDR3 coding DNA: TGCGCCAGCAGCCAAGGGACAGCTTATAATCAGCCCCAGCATTTT. Encoded protein: CASSQGTAYNQPQHF.

To note about this clonotype: A single base separates this from a much larger clone, so it may be a read error. The V call is TRBV28, the J call TRBJ2-7; TRBD1 might be the D (5 bases). CDR1 and CDR2 from the germline V gene are MDHEN and SYDVKM. This CDR3 has 14 amino acids. The V gene lost 5 bases and the J gene lost 8 bases, with 19 bases spanning the gap. The CDR3 DNA reads as TGTGCCAGCAGTGCCCAGTTGGGGCAGTGGAAGCAGTACTTC. Amino acid sequence: CASSAQLGQWKQYF. Looking up the rest from reference TRBV28 and TRBJ2-7 gives the full variable domain: DVKVTQSSRYLVKRTGEKVFLECVQDMDHENMFWYRQDPGLGLRLIYFSYDVKMKEKGDIPEGYSVSREKKERFSLILESASTNQTSMYLCASSAQLGQWKQYFGPGTRLTVT.

This clonotype was counted between two and nine times. The chain has TRBV12-3 or TRBV12-4 and TRBJ2-7; D not resolved. V shed 5 bases and J shed 5 bases, with 7 bases lying between them. This CDR3 is 11 amino acids long. The CDR3 reads CASSESDEQYF. The DNA of the CDR3 is TGTGCCAGCAGTGAGTCGGACGAGCAGTACTTC.

The V gene is TRBV6-2 or TRBV6-3, the J gene TRBJ2-7, with D possibly TRBD2 on 6 matching bases. CDR3 length: 15 amino acids. Between the trimmed V and J ends, which lost 6 bases and 3 bases, there was a span of 18 bases. The germline V gene has CDR1 MNHEY and CDR2 SVGEGT. The CDR3 DNA reads as TGTGCCAGCAGGGAGGGGCGGACGAGAAACTACGAGCAGTACTTC. It encodes CASREGRTRNYEQYF.

The chain has TRBV12-3 or TRBV12-4 and TRBJ2-1, with D possibly matching TRBD2 (5 bases). CDR3 length equals 19 residues. V lost 1 base and J lost 4, with 23 bases in between. The CDR3 is CASSLGNTFLLAKYNEQFF. CDR3 nucleotide sequence: TGTGCCAGCAGTTTAGGCAATACCTTCCTTCTAGCTAAATACAATGAGCAGTTCTTC.